This T cell receptor beta chain comes out of a study of shared clonotypes between healthy human individuals. Study results and caveats: The authors sampled blood alone, and tissue repertoires likely differ.

CDR1 and CDR2 (germline): SGHNT, YYREEE (reference sequence). The CDR3 contains 14 residues. V was shortened by 4 bases and J by 4 bases, with 14 bases between the two germline ends. Adult Caucasians living in Nashville, Tennessee made up all of the donors. A CD45RA-negative memory subset and a CD45RA+ naive subset were separated from the CD4+ cells. In the case of this clone: The antigen remains undetermined.

Only in-frame clones appear in the TCRdb table, and some are missing; sequencing was by immunoSEQ multiplex PCR. Among about 2.4 million clones listed, under 95% were seen once. The sequencing input was naive CD4+ T cells from PBMCs. Noted subset: CD45RA+ positively selected. This TCR was sampled from a man aged 18 to 30 in good health. Some clones in this sample may be carry-over from other donors' samples. The chain carries TRBV5-4 and TRBJ1-2; D perhaps matches TRBD1 (5 bases). The CDR3 region is CASSSPGQGYGYTF. As DNA, the CDR3 is TGTGCCAGCAGCAGTCCCGGGCAGGGCTATGGCTACACCTTC. The full variable domain, completed using reference TRBV5-4 and TRBJ1-2, is ETGVTQSPTHLIKTRGQQVTLRCSSQSGHNTVSWYQQALGQGPQFIFQYYREEENGRGNFPPRFSGLQFPNYSSELNVNALELDDSALYLCASSSPGQGYGYTFGSGTRLTVV.